A single sample is the source of the 16 T cell receptor beta chains below, sequenced in a study of T cell responses to AZD1222 COVID-19 vaccine. Clones were read by immunoSEQ multiplex PCR, and TCRdb kept only the in-frame ones, dropping some. Among 170,000 or so clones, 90% were seen once, and the ten largest hold less than 1.6%. Sequencing was performed on peripheral blood, taken on day 0 of AZD1222 vaccination. The receptor set was obtained from an adult in good health.

This clone was recorded a few times. The J gene is TRBJ2-5, the V gene TRBV2; TRBD1 aligns across 7 bases. The V segment lost 4 bases and the J segment 5 bases; nucleotides outside the gene matches: 10. The germline CDR1 and CDR2 sequences are SNHLY and FYNNEI. The length of the CDR3 is 15 residues. CDR3 loop: CASSGPGGHGETQYF. CDR3 in DNA: TGTGCCAGCAGTGGGCCAGGGGGTCATGGGGAGACCCAGTACTTC.

The J gene is TRBJ2-7, the V gene TRBV9, with 9 bases identical to TRBD1. Per germline, CDR1 SGDLS and CDR2 YYNGEE. Losses at the gene ends were 4 bases for V and 4 bases for J; bases not matched to a gene: 9. The CDR3 contains 15 residues. In DNA form, the CDR3 reads TGTGCCAGCAGCCCTAATCCCGGGACAGGGTACGAGCAGTACTTC. Protein: CASSPNPGTGYEQYF.

The chain combines TRBV5-1 with TRBJ2-1, with 11 bases lining up with TRBD2. This CDR3 has 15 amino acids. The germline V gene has CDR1 SGHRS and CDR2 YFSETQ. V was pared by 1 base and J by 10 bases, with 7 bases of the junction left unmatched. The CDR3 region has the DNA TGCGCCAGCAGCTTGATTAGCGGGGGGGCCTTAGAGCAGTTCTTC. It specifies CASSLISGGALEQFF.

The V gene is TRBV7-2, the J gene TRBJ1-6, with D tentatively TRBD1 (6 bases). The CDR3 is made up of 17 amino acids. Trimming shortened V by 1 base and J by 5 bases, and 15 bases separated the two germline ends. Germline values: CDR1 SGHTA, CDR2 FQGNSA. CDR3 sequence (DNA): TGTGCCAGCAGCTTAGGGGAAACCGGGACACATAATTCACCCCTCCACTTT. It encodes CASSLGETGTHNSPLHF. Variable domain in full (rest from reference TRBV7-2 and TRBJ1-6): GAGVSQSPSNKVTEKGKDVELRCDPISGHTALYWYRQSLGQGLEFLIYFQGNSAPDKSGLPSDRFSAERTGGSVSTLTIQRTQQEDSAVYLCASSLGETGTHNSPLHFGNGTRLTVT.

This chain uses TRBV19 with TRBJ1-1, with TRBD1 matching 9 bases. J gave up 7 bases and V 6 bases, and 6 bases lay outside the gene matches. This CDR3 spans 13 amino acids. Per germline, CDR1 LNHDA and CDR2 SQIVND (reference sequence). CDR3 in DNA: TGTGCCAGTAGCCCCGGGACAGGGTTTGAAGCTTTCTTT. It yields the protein CASSPGTGFEAFF.

This sequence joins TRBV7-9 and TRBJ2-5, with D possibly being TRBD2 (5 bases). This CDR3 is 16 amino acids long. The germline V gene has CDR1 SEHNR and CDR2 FQNEAQ (reference sequence). Deletions cut 3 bases from V and 0 bases from J, with 14 bases between. The CDR3 DNA reads TGTGCCAGCAGCTTTATGGCGATGCGGGACCAAGAGACCCAGTACTTC. Amino acid sequence: CASSFMAMRDQETQYF.

This sequence joins TRBV11-3 and TRBJ2-1, with 12 bases matching TRBD2. With 4 bases clipped from V and 4 bases from J, the junction kept 5 bases outside the gene matches. The CDR3 has 16 residues. Germline values: CDR1 SGHNT, CDR2 YENEEA. In DNA, the CDR3 is TGTGCCAGCAGCTCACTAGCGGGGGGTGGGTACAATGAGCAGTTCTTC. Protein: CASSSLAGGGYNEQFF.

The gene calls are TRBV18 and TRBJ1-1; a possible D gene is TRBD1 (6 bases). The CDR3 covers 15 residues. The germline gives CDR1 KGHSH, CDR2 LQKENI. Trimming pared 4 bases from V and 3 bases from J, leaving 15 bases between. This CDR3 is CASSLGQLRDTEAFF. In DNA form, the CDR3 reads TGTGCCAGCTCACTAGGACAGTTACGGGACACTGAAGCTTTCTTT. Based on the CDR3 plus reference TRBV18 and TRBJ1-1, the full variable domain is NAGVMQNPRHLVRRRGQEARLRCSPMKGHSHVYWYRQLPEEGLKFMVYLQKENIIDESGMPKERFSAEFPKEGPSILRIQQVVRGDSAAYFCASSLGQLRDTEAFFGQGTRLTVV.

The chain couples TRBV4-3 to TRBJ1-1; D is unresolved. CDR1 is LGHNA and CDR2 is YSLEER in the germline V gene. This CDR3 region has 17 residues. V was clipped by 0 bases and J by 0 bases, with 14 bases between them. The CDR3 nucleotides are TGCGCCAGCAGCCAAGATTGGGTGGGAGCCATGAACACTGAAGCTTTCTTT. Its translation is CASSQDWVGAMNTEAFF.

This chain connects TRBV9 to TRBJ1-2, with D possibly TRBD1 on 5 matching bases. Germline V gene sequence: CDR1 SGDLS, CDR2 YYNGEE. The CDR3 is 14 residues long. With 0 bases removed from V and 8 bases from J, the gap between germline ends came to 14 bases. The CDR3 DNA sequence: TGTGCCAGCAGCGTAGAGATAGGGGCGACAGGCTACACCTTC. Protein: CASSVEIGATGYTF.

The chain uses TRBV28 and TRBJ1-2; tentatively, D is TRBD1 (6 bases). V lost 2 bases to trimming and J lost 4 bases, with 20 bases between them. Germline CDR1 is MDHEN and CDR2 is SYDVKM. This CDR3 region has 17 residues. The CDR3 bases are TGTGCCAGCAGTTTAGAGGCAGGGGACGGTTGGGCCTATGGCTACACCTTC. This gives the protein CASSLEAGDGWAYGYTF.

The J gene is TRBJ2-3, the V gene TRBV27, with 9 bases matching TRBD2. This CDR3 is 15 amino acids long. Germline values: CDR1 MNHEY, CDR2 SMNVEV (reference sequence). J gave up 3 bases and V 6 bases, and 7 bases lay outside the gene matches. The CDR3 coding sequence is TGTGCCAGCAGGTGGGGCGGGGGGGCAACAGATACGCAGTATTTT. Residues: CASRWGGGATDTQYF.

This rearrangement joins TRBV6-4 to TRBJ1-2; unclear D gene. The V end was cut by 11 bases, the J end by 0 bases, with 16 bases between. Germline CDR1 is MRHNA and CDR2 is SNTAGT. There are 14 residues in the CDR3. The CDR3 here is CAGSVGDANYGYTF. CDR3 nucleotides: TGTGCCGGGTCCGTCGGGGATGCTAACTATGGCTACACCTTC.

This clone showed up just once. V gene TRBV28 combines with J gene TRBJ1-1; a weak D match, TRBD1 (5 bases). Germline lookup yields CDR1 MDHEN and CDR2 SYDVKM. The CDR3 is made up of 14 amino acids. Between the trimmed V and J ends, which lost 6 bases and 0 bases, there was a span of 11 bases. CDR3 residues: CASSGSGMNTEAFF. The CDR3 DNA reads TGTGCCAGCAGCGGGTCAGGGATGAACACTGAAGCTTTCTTT.

This chain uses TRBV28 with TRBJ2-7, with D possibly TRBD1 on 6 matching bases. The CDR3 is made up of 11 amino acids. V was trimmed by 7 bases and J by 3 bases, leaving 7 bases between them. Germline loops: CDR1 MDHEN, CDR2 SYDVKM. CDR3 in DNA: TGTGCCAGCATAGGGGGCTACGAGCAGTACTTC. Translation gives CASIGGYEQYF.

The rearrangement uses TRBV3-1 (or the pseudogene TRBV3-2) and TRBJ2-7, with a possible D match to TRBD2 (5 bases). The CDR3 length is 17 residues. Germline V gene lookup returns CDR1 LGHDT and CDR2 YNNKEL (reference sequence). The germline V and J ends were trimmed by 0 bases and 2 bases, with 17 bases remaining between them. CDR3 sequence: CASSQDRAPSTTYEQYF. The CDR3 coding sequence is TGTGCCAGCAGCCAAGATAGGGCTCCCTCGACTACCTACGAGCAGTACTTC.